The next 10 T cell receptor beta chains were all read from a single sample in a study of T cells in Graves' hyperthyroidism and ophthalmopathy. RNA transcripts served as the template for amplifying TCR beta CDR3 regions. The HTBI set primed first-round TCR CDR3 RT-PCR. TCRdb passed the multiplex PCR reads through MiXCR, listing each CDR3 protein once. Of under 800,000 distinct CDR3 sequences listed, approximately 14% were seen once; the top ten hold 10% to 13%. The sample taken for sequencing was blood. These receptors were obtained from a woman aged 18-29 years with Graves' hyperthyroidism.

The chain uses TRBV2 and TRBJ1-5; D is undetermined. V was clipped by 3 bases and J by 0 bases, with 12 bases between them. Germline-derived CDR1 and CDR2 are SNHLY and FYNNEI. The CDR3 sequence is 16 residues long. CDR3 sequence: CASSDIHLYSNQPQHF. CDR3 DNA: TGTGCCAGCAGTGACATACACCTTTATAGCAATCAGCCCCAGCATTTT. Full variable domain (rest looked up from reference TRBV2 and TRBJ1-5): EPEVTQTPSHQVTQMGQEVILRCVPISNHLYFYWYRQILGQKVEFLVSFYNNEISEKSEIFDDQFSVERPDGSNFTLKIRSTKLEDSAMYFCASSDIHLYSNQPQHFGDGTRLSIL.

V is TRBV28 and J is TRBJ2-1; D could derive from TRBD1 or TRBD2 (5 bases each). There are 13 residues in the CDR3. Germline CDR1 is MDHEN and CDR2 is SYDVKM. V lost 7 bases and J 8 bases, leaving 15 bases between the germline ends. DNA of the CDR3: TGTGCCAGCACCTGGCGAGGGGTGGATGAGCAGTTCTTC. Its protein product is CASTWRGVDEQFF.

This clonotype has at least ten counts. V is TRBV30 and J is TRBJ2-2, with D possibly matching TRBD1 (5 bases). Trimming stripped 2 bases from V and 1 base from J, with 14 bases between. The CDR3 runs to 16 residues. CDR1 is GTSNPN and CDR2 is SVGIG in the germline V gene (reference sequence). The CDR3 protein is CAWSQVDKWNTGELFF. CDR3 nucleotides: TGTGCCTGGAGTCAGGTGGACAAATGGAACACCGGGGAGCTGTTTTTT. The full variable domain, its missing parts supplied by reference TRBV30 and TRBJ2-2, is SQTIHQWPATLVQPVGSPLSLECTVEGTSNPNLYWYRQAAGRGLQLLFYSVGIGQISSEVPQNLSASRPQDRQFILSSKKLLLSDSGFYLCAWSQVDKWNTGELFFGEGSRLTVL.

Ten or more counts support this clonotype. This chain uses TRBV5-1 with TRBJ2-1; 10 bases align to TRBD2. This CDR3 spans 15 amino acids. V was clipped by 2 bases and J by 2 bases; unmatched bases: 1. Germline assignment: CDR1 SGHRS and CDR2 YFSETQ. The chain's CDR3 is CASSFLAGAYNEQFF. The CDR3 region has the DNA TGCGCCAGCAGCTTCCTAGCGGGAGCCTACAATGAGCAGTTCTTC.

In DNA form, the CDR3 reads TGTGCCAGCAGTTTATTTAGGACTACCCAACCCTACGAGCAGTACTTC. Its protein product is CASSLFRTTQPYEQYF. The gene calls are TRBV27 and TRBJ2-7, with D possibly being TRBD2 (6 bases). Trimming cost V 1 base and J 2 bases, with 15 bases left between them. CDR3 length: 16 amino acids. Germline V gene lookup returns CDR1 MNHEY and CDR2 SMNVEV (reference sequence).

In the case of this clonotype: Mismatch with germline at one junction end may stem from a read error. J is TRBJ2-7 and V is TRBV6-1, with D maybe TRBD2 (6 bases). CDR1 MNHNS and CDR2 SASEGT come from the germline V gene. The CDR3 has 17 amino acids. This CDR3 reads CTSTATSIAEGPYEQYF. The CDR3 region has the DNA TGTACCAGTACGGCCACATCTATAGCGGAGGGGCCCTACGAGCAGTACTTC.

This clonotype was counted many times. The chain is built from TRBV7-3 and TRBJ2-3; 7 bases map to TRBD2. Germline V gene sequence: CDR1 SGHTA, CDR2 FQGTGA. The V and J ends lost 2 bases and 2 bases, in that order; junction bases with no gene match: 4. The CDR3 length is 15 residues. In nucleotides, the CDR3 is TGTGCCAGCAGCTTAGGCGCGGGAGACACAGATACGCAGTATTTT. Translation: CASSLGAGDTDTQYF. Full variable domain (remainder filled in from reference TRBV7-3 and TRBJ2-3): GAGVSQTPSNKVTEKGKYVELRCDPISGHTALYWYRQSLGQGPEFLIYFQGTGAADDSGLPNDRFFAVRPEGSVSTLKIQRTERGDSAVYLCASSLGAGDTDTQYFGPGTRLTVL.

This clonotype was counted many times. The V and J genes are TRBV18 and TRBJ2-1; possibly TRBD2 for D (5 bases). This CDR3 has 16 amino acids. Trimming stripped 2 bases from V and 6 bases from J, with 17 bases between. Germline V gene sequence: CDR1 KGHSH, CDR2 LQKENI. The CDR3 spells CASSPNGIASGNEQFF. The CDR3 nucleotides are TGTGCCAGCTCACCAAACGGGATAGCTAGTGGCAATGAGCAGTTCTTC.

This clonotype was found many times. The rearrangement joins TRBV12-3 or TRBV12-4 to TRBJ1-2; 9 nucleotides agree with TRBD1. The CDR3 runs 16 residues. V shed 0 bases and J 3 bases; nucleotides not matched to a gene: 5. CDR3 DNA: TGTGCCAGCAGTTTAGCCTGGACAGGGGTGGACTATGGCTACACCTTC. Encoded protein: CASSLAWTGVDYGYTF.

In this sample, this clonotype turned up once. Given the absence of the conserved phenylalanine or tryptophan at the CDR3 end, a read error is likely. This rearrangement joins TRBV7-8 to TRBJ1-1; D is uncertain. Germline CDR1 is SGHVS and CDR2 is FQNEAQ. This CDR3 is 17 amino acids long. The CDR3 region has the DNA TGTGCCAGCAGATTAGGGCCGGGAACCTATAAGAACACTGAAGCTTTCTCT. Translation gives CASRLGPGTYKNTEAFS.